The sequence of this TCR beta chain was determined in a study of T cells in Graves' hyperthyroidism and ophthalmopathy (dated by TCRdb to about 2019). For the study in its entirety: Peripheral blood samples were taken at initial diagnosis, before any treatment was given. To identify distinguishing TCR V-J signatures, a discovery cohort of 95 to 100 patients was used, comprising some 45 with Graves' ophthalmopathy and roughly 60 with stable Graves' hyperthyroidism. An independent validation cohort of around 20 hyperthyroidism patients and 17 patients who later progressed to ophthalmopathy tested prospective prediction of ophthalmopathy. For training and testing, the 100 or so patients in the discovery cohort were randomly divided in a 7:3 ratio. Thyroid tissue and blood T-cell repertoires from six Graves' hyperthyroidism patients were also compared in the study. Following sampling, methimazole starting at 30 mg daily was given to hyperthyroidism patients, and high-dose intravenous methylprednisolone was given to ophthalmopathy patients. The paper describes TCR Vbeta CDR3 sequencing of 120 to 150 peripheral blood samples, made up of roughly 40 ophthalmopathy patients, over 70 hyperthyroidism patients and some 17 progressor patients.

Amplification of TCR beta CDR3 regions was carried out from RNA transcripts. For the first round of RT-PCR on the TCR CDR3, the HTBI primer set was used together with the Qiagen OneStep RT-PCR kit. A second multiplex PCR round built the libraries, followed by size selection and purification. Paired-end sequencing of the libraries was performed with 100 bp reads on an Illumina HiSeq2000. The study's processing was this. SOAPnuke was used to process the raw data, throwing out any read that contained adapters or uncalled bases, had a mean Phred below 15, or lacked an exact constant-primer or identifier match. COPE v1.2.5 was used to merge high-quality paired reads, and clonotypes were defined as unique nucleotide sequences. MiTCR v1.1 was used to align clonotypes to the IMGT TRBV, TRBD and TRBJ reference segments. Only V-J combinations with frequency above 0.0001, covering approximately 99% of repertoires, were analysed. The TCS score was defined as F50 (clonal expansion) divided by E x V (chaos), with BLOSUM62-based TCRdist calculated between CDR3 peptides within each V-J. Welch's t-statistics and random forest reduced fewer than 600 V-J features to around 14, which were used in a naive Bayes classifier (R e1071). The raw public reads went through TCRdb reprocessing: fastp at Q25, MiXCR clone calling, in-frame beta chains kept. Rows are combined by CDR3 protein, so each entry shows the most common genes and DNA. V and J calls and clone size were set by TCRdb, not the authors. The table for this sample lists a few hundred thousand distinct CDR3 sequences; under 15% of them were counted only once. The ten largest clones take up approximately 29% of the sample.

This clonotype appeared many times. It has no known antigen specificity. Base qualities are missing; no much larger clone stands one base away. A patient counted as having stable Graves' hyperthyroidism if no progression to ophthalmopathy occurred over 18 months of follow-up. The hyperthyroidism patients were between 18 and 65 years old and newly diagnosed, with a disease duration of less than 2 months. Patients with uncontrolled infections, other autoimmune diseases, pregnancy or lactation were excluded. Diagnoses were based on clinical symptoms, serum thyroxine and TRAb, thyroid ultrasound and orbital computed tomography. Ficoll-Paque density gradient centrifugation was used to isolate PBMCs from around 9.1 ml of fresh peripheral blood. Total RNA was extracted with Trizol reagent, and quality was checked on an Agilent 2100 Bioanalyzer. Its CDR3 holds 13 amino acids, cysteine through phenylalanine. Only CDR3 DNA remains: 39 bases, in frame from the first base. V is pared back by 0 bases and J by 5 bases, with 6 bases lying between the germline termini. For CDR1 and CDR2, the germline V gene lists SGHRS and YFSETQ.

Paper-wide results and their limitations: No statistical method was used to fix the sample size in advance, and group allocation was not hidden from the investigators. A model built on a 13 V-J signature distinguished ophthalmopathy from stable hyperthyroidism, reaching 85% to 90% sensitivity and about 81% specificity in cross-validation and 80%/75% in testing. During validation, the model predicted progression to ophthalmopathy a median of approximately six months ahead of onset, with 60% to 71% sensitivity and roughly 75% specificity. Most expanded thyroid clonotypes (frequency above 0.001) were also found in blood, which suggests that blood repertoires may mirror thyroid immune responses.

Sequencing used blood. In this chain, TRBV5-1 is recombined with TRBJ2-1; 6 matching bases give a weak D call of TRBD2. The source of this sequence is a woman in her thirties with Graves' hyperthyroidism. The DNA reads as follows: TGCGCCAGCAGCTTGGGGAGGGACAATGAGCAGTTCTTC. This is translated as CASSLGRDNEQFF. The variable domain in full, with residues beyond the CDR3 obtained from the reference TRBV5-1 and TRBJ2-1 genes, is KAGVTQTPRYLIKTRGQQVTLSCSPISGHRSVSWYQQTPGQGLQFLFEYFSETQRNKGNFPGRFSGRQFSNSRSEMNVSTLELGDSALYLCASSLGRDNEQFFGPGTRLTVL.